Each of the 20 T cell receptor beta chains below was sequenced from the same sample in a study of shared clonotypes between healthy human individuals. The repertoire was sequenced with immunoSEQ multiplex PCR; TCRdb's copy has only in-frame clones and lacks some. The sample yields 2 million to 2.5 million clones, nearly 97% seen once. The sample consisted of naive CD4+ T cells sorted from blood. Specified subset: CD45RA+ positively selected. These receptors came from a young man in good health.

The CDR3 DNA sequence: TGCGCCAGCAGCCAAGGTCAAGGGACCTTGATTTCACCCCTCCACTTT. Protein product: CASSQGQGTLISPLHF. The chain combines TRBV4-1 with TRBJ1-6, with a possible D match to TRBD1 (5 bases). The germline V gene has CDR1 MGHRA and CDR2 YSYEKL. This CDR3 spans 16 amino acids. V was trimmed by 1 base and J by 9 bases, leaving 16 bases between them.

CDR3 residues: CAWSTPNGELFF. The CDR3 nucleotides are TGTGCCTGGAGTACTCCCAACGGGGAGCTGTTTTTT. The chain uses TRBV30 and TRBJ2-2; D remains unclear. Trimming removed 2 bases at V and 7 bases at J, with 8 bases between. CDR1 and CDR2 (germline): GTSNPN, SVGIG (reference sequence). The CDR3 spans 12 residues.

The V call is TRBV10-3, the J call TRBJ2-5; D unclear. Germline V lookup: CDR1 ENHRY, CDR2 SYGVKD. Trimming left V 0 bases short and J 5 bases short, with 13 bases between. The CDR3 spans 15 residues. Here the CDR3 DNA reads TGTGCCATCAGTGAGTCGGCCACACCATACGAGACCCAGTACTTC. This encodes CAISESATPYETQYF.

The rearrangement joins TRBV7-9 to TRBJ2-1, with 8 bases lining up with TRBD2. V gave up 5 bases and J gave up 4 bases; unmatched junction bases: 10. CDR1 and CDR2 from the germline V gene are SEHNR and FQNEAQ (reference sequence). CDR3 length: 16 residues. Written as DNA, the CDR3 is TGTGCCAGCAGCCCAACCTCGGGACTAGGGTACAATGAGCAGTTCTTC. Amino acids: CASSPTSGLGYNEQFF.

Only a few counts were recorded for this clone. CDR3: CASSVARGSPLHF. The CDR3 DNA sequence: TGCGCCAGCAGTGTTGCGAGGGGATCACCCCTCCACTTT. The chain joins TRBV4-1 to TRBJ1-6, with a weak D call TRBD1 (5 bases). Per germline, CDR1 MGHRA and CDR2 YSYEKL. CDR3 length: 13 residues. With 6 bases removed from V and 10 bases from J, the gap between germline ends came to 13 bases.

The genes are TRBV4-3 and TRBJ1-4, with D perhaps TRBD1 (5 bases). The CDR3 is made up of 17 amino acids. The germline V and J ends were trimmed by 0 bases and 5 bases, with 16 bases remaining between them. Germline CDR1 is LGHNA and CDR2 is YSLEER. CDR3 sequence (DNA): TGCGCCAGCAGCCAAGATGGGCAGGGAATGAGGAATGAAAAACTGTTTTTT. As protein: CASSQDGQGMRNEKLFF.

CDR3: CAWSKATGELFF. The CDR3 DNA is TGTGCCTGGAGTAAAGCCACCGGGGAGCTGTTTTTT. The chain carries TRBV30 and TRBJ2-2; D gene unclear. V was cut by 2 bases and J by 4 bases, with 5 bases left in between. The CDR3 runs 12 residues. The germline V gene encodes CDR1 GTSNPN and CDR2 SVGIG (reference sequence).

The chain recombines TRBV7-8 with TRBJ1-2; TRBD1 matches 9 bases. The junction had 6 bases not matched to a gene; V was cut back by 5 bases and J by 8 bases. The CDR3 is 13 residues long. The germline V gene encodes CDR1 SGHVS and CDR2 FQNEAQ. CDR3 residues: CASSDTGGYGYTF. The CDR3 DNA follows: TGTGCCAGCAGCGACACAGGGGGCTACGGCTACACCTTC.

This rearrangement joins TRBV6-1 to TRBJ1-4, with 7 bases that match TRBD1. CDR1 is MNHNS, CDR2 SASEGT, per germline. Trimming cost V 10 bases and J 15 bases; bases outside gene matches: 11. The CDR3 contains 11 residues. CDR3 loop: CATLGQLIMFF. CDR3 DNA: TGTGCCACCTTGGGACAGCTGATTATGTTTTTT.

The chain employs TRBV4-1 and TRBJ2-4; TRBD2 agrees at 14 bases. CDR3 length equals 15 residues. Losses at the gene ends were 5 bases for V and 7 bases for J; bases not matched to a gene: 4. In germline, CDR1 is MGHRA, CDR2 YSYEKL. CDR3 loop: CASSGTSGSINIQYF. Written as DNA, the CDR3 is TGCGCCAGCAGCGGGACTAGCGGGAGCATCAACATTCAGTACTTC.

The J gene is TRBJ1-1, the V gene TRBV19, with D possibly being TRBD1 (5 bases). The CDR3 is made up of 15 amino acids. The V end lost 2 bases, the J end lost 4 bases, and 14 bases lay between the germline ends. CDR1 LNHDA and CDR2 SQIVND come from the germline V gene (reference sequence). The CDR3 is CASSITGAGGTEAFF. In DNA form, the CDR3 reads TGTGCCAGTAGTATAACTGGGGCCGGAGGCACTGAAGCTTTCTTT.

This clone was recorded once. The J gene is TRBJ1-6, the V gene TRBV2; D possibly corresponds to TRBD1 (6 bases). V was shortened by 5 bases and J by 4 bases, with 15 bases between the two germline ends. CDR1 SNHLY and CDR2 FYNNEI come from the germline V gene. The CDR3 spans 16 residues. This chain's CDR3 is CASSRDTSTYNSPLHF. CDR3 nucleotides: TGTGCCAGCAGTCGGGACACTAGTACTTATAATTCACCCCTCCACTTT. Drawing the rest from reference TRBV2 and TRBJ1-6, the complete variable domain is EPEVTQTPSHQVTQMGQEVILRCVPISNHLYFYWYRQILGQKVEFLVSFYNNEISEKSEIFDDQFSVERPDGSNFTLKIRSTKLEDSAMYFCASSRDTSTYNSPLHFGNGTRLTVT.

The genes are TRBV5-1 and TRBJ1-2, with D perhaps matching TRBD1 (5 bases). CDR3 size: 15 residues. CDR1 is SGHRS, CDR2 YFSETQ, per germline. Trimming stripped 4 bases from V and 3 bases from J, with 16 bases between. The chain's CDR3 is CASSTGTGYDYGYTF. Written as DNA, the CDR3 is TGCGCCAGCAGCACCGGGACGGGTTATGACTATGGCTACACCTTC. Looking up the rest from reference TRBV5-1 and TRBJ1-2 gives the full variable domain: KAGVTQTPRYLIKTRGQQVTLSCSPISGHRSVSWYQQTPGQGLQFLFEYFSETQRNKGNFPGRFSGRQFSNSRSEMNVSTLELGDSALYLCASSTGTGYDYGYTFGSGTRLTVV.

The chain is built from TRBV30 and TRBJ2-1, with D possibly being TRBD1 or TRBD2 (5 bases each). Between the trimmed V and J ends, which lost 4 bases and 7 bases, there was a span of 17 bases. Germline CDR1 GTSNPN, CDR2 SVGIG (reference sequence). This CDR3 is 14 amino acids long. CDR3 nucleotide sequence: TGTGCCTGGACCCAATCGGGGCCTAGTAATGAGCAGTTCTTC. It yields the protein CAWTQSGPSNEQFF.

The CDR3 loop is CASSSGTSGGAETQYF. In nucleotides, the CDR3 is TGTGCCAGCAGCTCGGGGACTAGCGGGGGGGCCGAGACCCAGTACTTC. The chain joins TRBV11-3 to TRBJ2-5, with TRBD2 matching over 16 bases. Germline CDR1 is SGHNT and CDR2 is YENEEA. V lost 4 bases, J lost 5 bases, and 4 bases stayed unmatched. The length of the CDR3 is 16 residues.

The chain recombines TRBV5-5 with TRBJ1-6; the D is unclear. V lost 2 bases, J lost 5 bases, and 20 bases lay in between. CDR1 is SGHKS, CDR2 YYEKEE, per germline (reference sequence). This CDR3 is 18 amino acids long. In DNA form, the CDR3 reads TGTGCCAGCAGCTTCAACTCTCCTGGACGGATAAATAATTCACCCCTCCACTTT. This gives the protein CASSFNSPGRINNSPLHF. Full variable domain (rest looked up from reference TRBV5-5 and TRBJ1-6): DAGVTQSPTHLIKTRGQQVTLRCSPISGHKSVSWYQQVLGQGPQFIFQYYEKEERGRGNFPDRFSARQFPNYSSELNVNALLLGDSALYLCASSFNSPGRINNSPLHFGNGTRLTVT.

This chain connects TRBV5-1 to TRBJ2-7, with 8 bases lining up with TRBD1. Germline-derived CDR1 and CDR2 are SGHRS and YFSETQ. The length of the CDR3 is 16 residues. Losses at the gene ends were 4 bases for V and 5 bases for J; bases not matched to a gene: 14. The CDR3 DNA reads TGCGCCAGCAGCCTAGGACCGGGACAGGAGAGGGACGAGCAGTACTTC. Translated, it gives CASSLGPGQERDEQYF.

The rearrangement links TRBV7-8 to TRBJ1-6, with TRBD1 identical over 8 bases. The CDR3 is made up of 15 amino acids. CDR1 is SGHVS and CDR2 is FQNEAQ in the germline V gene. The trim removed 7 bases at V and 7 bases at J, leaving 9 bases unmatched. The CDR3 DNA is TGTGCCAGCACGCGGACAGGGCTCTTGAATTCACCCCTCCACTTT. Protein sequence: CASTRTGLLNSPLHF.

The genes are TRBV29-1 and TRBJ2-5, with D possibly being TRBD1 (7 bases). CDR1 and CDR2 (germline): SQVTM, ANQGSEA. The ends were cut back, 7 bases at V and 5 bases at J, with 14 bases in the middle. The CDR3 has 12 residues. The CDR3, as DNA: TGCAGCGGACTACAGGGGAGGGAGACCCAGTACTTC. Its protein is CSGLQGRETQYF.

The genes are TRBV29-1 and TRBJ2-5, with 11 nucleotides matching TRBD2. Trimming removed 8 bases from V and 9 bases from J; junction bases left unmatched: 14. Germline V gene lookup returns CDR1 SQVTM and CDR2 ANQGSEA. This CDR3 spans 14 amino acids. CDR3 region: CSSQGTSGTGAQYF. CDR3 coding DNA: TGCAGCTCTCAAGGGACTAGCGGTACGGGGGCCCAGTACTTC.